This TCR beta chain was sequenced during a study of identical twins. Germline CDR1 is SEHNR and CDR2 is FQNEAQ (reference sequence). CDR3 size: 13 residues. Trimming stripped 5 bases from V and 10 bases from J, with 12 bases between. Overall study findings and caveats: There were fewer insertions in abundant cord blood beta clonotypes, but memory repertoires showed no such pattern.

As regards this clonotype: Its antigen is unknown.

Template switching created a universal primer site, and the cDNA included unique molecular identifiers. TCRdb re-called the 5' RACE reads through MiXCR, storing one row per CDR3 protein. In the table there are some 440,000 distinct CDR3 sequences, 20% to 25% of which are singletons. In addition, the sample was reused for a study of T cells expressing NK-cell markers.

The gene calls are TRBV7-9 and TRBJ1-6; tentative D call: TRBD1 (6 bases). The TCR was taken from a young woman in good health. Sequencing was carried out using CD4+ T cells sorted from blood. The CDR3 here is CASSPQGKSPLHF. The CDR3 DNA follows: TGTGCCAGCAGCCCCCAGGGGAAATCACCCCTCCACTTT.